The entry that follows covers one TCR beta chain sequence. Its target is unknown. These data come from a study of beta chain features in type 1 diabetes. On the study more broadly: Age, gender and cell yields were similar between patients and healthy donors.

Study-level findings and limits: PCR might pick shorter templates more often, in the same way for patients and controls. A pattern of fewer insertions and more deletions at VDJ junctions was seen in type 1 diabetes patients. Within each of all four CD4+ subsets, Type 1 diabetes patients had TCRB CDR3s that were moderately but significantly shorter.

Trimming removed 0 bases at V and 6 bases at J, with 21 bases between. The CDR3 runs 17 residues. Sorted populations all exceeded 98% purity. The entirety of the isolated RNA underwent reverse transcription, so expressed TCRB transcripts were sequenced. Using immunoSEQ multiplex PCR, the repertoire was profiled, and TCRdb retains in-frame clones only, with some absent. The sample shows more than 100,000 clones, over 25% of them seen only once. The sequenced material came from central memory CD4+ T cells from blood. The receptor's source is a woman younger than 35 with type 1 diabetes. The rearrangement links TRBV23-1 to TRBJ2-7, with a possible D match to TRBD1 (5 bases). TRBV23-1 is assigned to the ORF class and has an uncertain function. The CDR3, as DNA: TGCGCCAGCAGTCAATCTAGGGCCAGGGCAAAATATTGCGAGCAGTACGTC. The encoded protein is CASSQSRARAKYCEQYV.